This T cell receptor (beta chain) is from a study of beta chain features in type 1 diabetes. As every portion of the isolated RNA was reverse transcribed, the sequencing read expressed TCRB transcripts. Libraries were prepared by immunoSEQ multiplex PCR; TCRdb keeps only in-frame clonotypes and omits some of them. The table has a few hundred thousand clones, 10% to 15% seen once. The sample holds a few counts of this clone. Antigen unknown. Findings of the study overall: For type 1 diabetes patients, VDJ junctions showed fewer insertions and more deletions. Because the template was cDNA, high-expressing cells might be over-represented.

By way of CD45RO/CCR7/CD25/CD127/CD95/CD27, the CD4+ regulatory, stem cell-like memory, central memory and naive cells were sorted. Trimming removed 4 bases at V and 6 bases at J, with 11 bases between. This CDR3 comprises 12 residues. The V gene's germline CDR1 is SGHDT and CDR2 YYEEEE. The sample comprised naive CD4+ T cells from blood. The source of this sequence is a young man in good health. The J gene is TRBJ2-7, the V gene TRBV5-6; weak D call: TRBD2 (7 bases). The CDR3 DNA reads as TGTGCCAGCAGCGCGAGGGGGGGCGAGCAGTACTTC. Translation: CASSARGGEQYF. Drawing the rest from reference TRBV5-6 and TRBJ2-7, the complete variable domain is DAGVTQSPTHLIKTRGQQVTLRCSPKSGHDTVSWYQQALGQGPQFIFQYYEEEERQRGNFPDRFSGHQFPNYSSELNVNALLLGDSALYLCASSARGGEQYFGPGTRLTVT.